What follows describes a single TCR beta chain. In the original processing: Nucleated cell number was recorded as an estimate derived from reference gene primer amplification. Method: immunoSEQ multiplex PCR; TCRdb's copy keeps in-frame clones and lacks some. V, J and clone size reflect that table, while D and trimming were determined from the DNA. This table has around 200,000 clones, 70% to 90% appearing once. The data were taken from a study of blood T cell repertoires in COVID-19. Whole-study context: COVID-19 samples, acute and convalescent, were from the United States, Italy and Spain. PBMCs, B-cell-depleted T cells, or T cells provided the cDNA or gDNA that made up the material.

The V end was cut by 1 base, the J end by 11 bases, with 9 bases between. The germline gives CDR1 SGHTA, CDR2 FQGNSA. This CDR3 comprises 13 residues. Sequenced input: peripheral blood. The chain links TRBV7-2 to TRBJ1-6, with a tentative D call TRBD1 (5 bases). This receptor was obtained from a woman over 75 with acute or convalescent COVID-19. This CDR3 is CASSLERGTPLHF. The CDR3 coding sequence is TGTGCCAGCAGCTTAGAACGGGGGACACCCCTCCACTTT. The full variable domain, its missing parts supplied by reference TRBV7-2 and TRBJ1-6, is GAGVSQSPSNKVTEKGKDVELRCDPISGHTALYWYRQSLGQGLEFLIYFQGNSAPDKSGLPSDRFSAERTGGSVSTLTIQRTQQEDSAVYLCASSLERGTPLHFGNGTRLTVT.